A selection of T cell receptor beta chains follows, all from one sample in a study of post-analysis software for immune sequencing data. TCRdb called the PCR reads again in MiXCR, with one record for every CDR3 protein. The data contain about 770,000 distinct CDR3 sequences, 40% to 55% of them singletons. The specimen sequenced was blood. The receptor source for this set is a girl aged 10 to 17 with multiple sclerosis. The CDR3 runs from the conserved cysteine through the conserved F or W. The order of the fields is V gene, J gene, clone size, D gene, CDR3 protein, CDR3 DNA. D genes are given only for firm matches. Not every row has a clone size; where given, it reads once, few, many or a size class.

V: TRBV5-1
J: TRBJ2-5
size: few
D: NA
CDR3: CASSLPPAETQYF
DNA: TGCGCCAGCAGCTTGCCACCCGCGGAGACCCAGTACTTC

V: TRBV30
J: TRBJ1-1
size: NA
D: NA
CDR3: CAWSVKGNTEAFF
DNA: TGTGCCTGGAGTGTAAAGGGGAACACTGAAGCTTTCTTT

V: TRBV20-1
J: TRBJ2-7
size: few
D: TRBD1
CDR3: CSARNTGAIEQYF
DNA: TGCAGTGCTAGGAACACAGGGGCGATCGAGCAGTACTTC

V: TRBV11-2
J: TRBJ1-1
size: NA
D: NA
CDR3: CASSLRRQSRNTEAFF
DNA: TGTGCCAGCAGCCTTCGACGACAGAGTCGGAACACTGAAGCTTTCTTT

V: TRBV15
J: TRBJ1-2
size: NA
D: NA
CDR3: CATSRDLGRPNYGYTF
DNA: TGTGCCACCAGCAGAGACCTCGGACGGCCAAACTATGGCTACACCTTC

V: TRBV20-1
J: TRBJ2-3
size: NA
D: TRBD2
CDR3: CSARGLAGSDTQYF
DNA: TGCAGTGCTAGAGGGCTAGCGGGATCCGATACGCAGTATTTT

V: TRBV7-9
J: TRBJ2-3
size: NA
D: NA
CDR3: CASSSSGTQVGRDTQYF
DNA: TGTGCCAGCAGCTCATCCGGGACCCAGGTTGGCAGGGATACGCAGTATTTT

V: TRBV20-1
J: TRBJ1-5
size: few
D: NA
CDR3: CSAGGDQPQHF
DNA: TGCAGTGCCGGAGGGGACCAGCCCCAGCATTTT

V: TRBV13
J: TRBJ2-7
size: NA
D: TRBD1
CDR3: CASSPVTGTSSYEQYF
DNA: TGTGCCAGCAGCCCGGTGACAGGGACAAGCTCCTACGAGCAGTACTTC

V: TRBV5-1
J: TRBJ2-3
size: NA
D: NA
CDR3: CASSLGGTRPNTDTQYF
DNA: TGCGCCAGCAGCTTGGGGGGGACGAGACCCAACACAGATACGCAGTATTTT

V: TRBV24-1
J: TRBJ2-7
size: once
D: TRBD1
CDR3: CATSDPGQGRDEQYF
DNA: TGTGCCACCAGTGATCCGGGACAGGGTCGCGACGAGCAGTACTTC

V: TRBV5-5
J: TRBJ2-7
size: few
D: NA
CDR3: CASSLEVTREQYF
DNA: TGTGCCAGCAGCTTGGAAGTGACCCGGGAGCAGTACTTC

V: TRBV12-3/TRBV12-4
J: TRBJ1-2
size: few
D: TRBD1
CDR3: CASSPRQGGGINYGYTF
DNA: TGTGCCAGCAGTCCCCGACAGGGCGGTGGAATAAACTATGGCTACACCTTC

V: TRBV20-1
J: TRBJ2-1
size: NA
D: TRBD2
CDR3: CSALTSGRGEQFF
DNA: TGCAGTGCGCTGACTAGCGGGAGGGGTGAGCAGTTCTTC

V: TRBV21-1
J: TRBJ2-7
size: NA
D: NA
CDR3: CASSKVGSGGNEQYF
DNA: TGTGCCAGCAGCAAAGTAGGTTCGGGCGGGAACGAGCAGTACTTC

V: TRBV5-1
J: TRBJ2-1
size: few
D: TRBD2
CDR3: CASTAGDRIDEQFF
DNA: TGCGCCAGCACAGCGGGAGATCGGATCGATGAGCAGTTCTTC